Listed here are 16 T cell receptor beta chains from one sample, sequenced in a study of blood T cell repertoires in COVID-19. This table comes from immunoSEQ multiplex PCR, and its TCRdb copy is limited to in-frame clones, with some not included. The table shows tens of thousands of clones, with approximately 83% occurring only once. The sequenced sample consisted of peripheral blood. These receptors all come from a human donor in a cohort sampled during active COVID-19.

CDR3 coding DNA: TGTGCCAGCAGCTTGCGCGGGGGGCTAGATACGCAGTATTTT. It translates to CASSLRGGLDTQYF. V and J are TRBV5-4 and TRBJ2-3; 8 positions match TRBD2. The V gene end was trimmed by 1 base and the J gene end by 5 bases; junction bases not matched to a gene: 3. CDR3 length equals 14 residues. The germline V gene encodes CDR1 SGHNT and CDR2 YYREEE (reference sequence).

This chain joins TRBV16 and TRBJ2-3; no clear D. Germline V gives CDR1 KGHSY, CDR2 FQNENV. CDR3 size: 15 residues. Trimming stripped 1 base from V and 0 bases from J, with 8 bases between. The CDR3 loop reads CASSQLAPSTDTQYF. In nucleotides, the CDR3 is TGTGCCAGCAGCCAATTGGCACCTAGCACAGATACGCAGTATTTT.

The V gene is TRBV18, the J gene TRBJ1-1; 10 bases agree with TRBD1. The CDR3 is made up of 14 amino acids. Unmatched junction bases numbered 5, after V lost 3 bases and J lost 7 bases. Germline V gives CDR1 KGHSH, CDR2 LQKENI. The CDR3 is CASSPDRGLGEAFF. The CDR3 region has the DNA TGTGCCAGCTCACCGGACAGGGGGTTGGGTGAAGCTTTCTTT.

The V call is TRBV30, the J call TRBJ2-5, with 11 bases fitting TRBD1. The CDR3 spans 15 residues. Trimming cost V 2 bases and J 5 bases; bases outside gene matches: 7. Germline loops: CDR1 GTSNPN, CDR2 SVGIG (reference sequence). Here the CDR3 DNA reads TGTGCCTGGAGTAAGAGGACAGGGGGCGCGGAGACCCAGTACTTC. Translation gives CAWSKRTGGAETQYF.

The CDR3 sequence is CASSQERSSGSKRETQYF. The CDR3 DNA follows: TGTGCCAGCAGCCAAGAACGATCTAGCGGGAGTAAAAGAGAGACCCAGTACTTC. The chain recombines TRBV14 with TRBJ2-5, with 10 bases lining up with TRBD2. Germline V gene data show CDR1 as SGHDN and CDR2 as FVKESK. The length of the CDR3 is 18 residues. V was pared by 0 bases and J by 4 bases, with 11 bases of the junction left unmatched. The complete variable domain, with remaining parts taken from reference TRBV14 and TRBJ2-5, reads EAGVTQFPSHSVIEKGQTVTLRCDPISGHDNLYWYRRVMGKEIKFLLHFVKESKQDESGMPNNRFLAERTGGTYSTLKVQPAELEDSGVYFCASSQERSSGSKRETQYFGPGTRLLVL.

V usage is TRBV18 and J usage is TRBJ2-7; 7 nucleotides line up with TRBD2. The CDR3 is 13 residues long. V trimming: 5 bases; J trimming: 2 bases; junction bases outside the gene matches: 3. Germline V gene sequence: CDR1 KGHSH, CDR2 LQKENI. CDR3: CASSVGGTYEQYF. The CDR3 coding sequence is TGTGCCAGCTCAGTGGGGGGGACCTACGAGCAGTACTTC.

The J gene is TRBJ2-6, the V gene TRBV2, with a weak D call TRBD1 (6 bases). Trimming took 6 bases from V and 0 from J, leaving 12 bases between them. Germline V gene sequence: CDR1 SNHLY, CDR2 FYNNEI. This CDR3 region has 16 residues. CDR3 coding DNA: TGTGCCAGCAGGGCCCAGGGGTCCTCTGGGGCCAACGTCCTGACTTTC. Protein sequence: CASRAQGSSGANVLTF.

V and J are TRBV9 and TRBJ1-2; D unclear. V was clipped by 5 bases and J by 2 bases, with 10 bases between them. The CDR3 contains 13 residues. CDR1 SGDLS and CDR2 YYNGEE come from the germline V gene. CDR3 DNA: TGTGCCAGCAGTCTCCCAGGAAACTATGGCTACACCTTC. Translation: CASSLPGNYGYTF. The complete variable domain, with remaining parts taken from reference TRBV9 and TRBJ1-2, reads DSGVTQTPKHLITATGQRVTLRCSPRSGDLSVYWYQQSLDQGLQFLIQYYNGEERAKGNILERFSAQQFPDLHSELNLSSLELGDSALYFCASSLPGNYGYTFGSGTRLTVV.

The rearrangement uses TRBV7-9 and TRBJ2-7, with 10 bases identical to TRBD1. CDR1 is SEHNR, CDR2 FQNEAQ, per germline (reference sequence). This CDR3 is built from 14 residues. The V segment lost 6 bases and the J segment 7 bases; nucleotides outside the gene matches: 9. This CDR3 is CASSYRQGAGEQYF. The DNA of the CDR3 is TGTGCCAGCAGTTACCGACAGGGGGCAGGGGAGCAGTACTTC.

CDR3 protein: CASRRDTEAFF. CDR3 nucleotide sequence: TGTGCCAGCAGGCGAGACACTGAAGCTTTCTTT. V is TRBV27 and J is TRBJ1-1; D gene uncertain. V was shortened by 6 bases and J by 3 bases, with 5 bases between the two germline ends. This CDR3 comprises 11 residues. CDR1 and CDR2 from the germline V gene are MNHEY and SMNVEV (reference sequence).

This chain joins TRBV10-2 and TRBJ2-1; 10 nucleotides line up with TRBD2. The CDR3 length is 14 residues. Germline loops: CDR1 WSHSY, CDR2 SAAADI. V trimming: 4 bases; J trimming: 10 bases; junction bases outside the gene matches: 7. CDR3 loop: CASSVTSGVDEQFF. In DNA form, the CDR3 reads TGCGCCAGCAGTGTAACTAGCGGGGTTGACGAGCAGTTCTTC.

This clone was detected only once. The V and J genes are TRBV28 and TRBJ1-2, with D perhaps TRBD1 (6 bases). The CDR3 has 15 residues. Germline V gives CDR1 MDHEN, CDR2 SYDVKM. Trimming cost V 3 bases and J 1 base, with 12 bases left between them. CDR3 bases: TGTGCCAGCAGTTTCCGGCGACAGGATAACTATGGCTACACCTTC. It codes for CASSFRRQDNYGYTF.

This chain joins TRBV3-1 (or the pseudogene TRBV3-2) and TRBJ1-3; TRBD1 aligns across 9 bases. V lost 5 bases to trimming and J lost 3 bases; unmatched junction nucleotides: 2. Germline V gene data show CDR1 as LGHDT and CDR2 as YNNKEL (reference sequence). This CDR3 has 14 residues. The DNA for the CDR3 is TGTGCCAGCAGCAACAGGGGGCTTGGAAACACCATATATTTT. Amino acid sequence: CASSNRGLGNTIYF.

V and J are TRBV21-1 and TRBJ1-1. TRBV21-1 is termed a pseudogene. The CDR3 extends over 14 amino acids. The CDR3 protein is CASSKGPGNTEAFF. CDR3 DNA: TGTGCCAGCAGCAAAGGTCCGGGGAACACTGAAGCTTTCTTT.

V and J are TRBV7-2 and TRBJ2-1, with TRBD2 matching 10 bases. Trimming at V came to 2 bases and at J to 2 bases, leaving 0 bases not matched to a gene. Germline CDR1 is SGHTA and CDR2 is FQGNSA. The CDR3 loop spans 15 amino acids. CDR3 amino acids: CASSLLAGAYNEQFF. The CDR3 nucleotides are TGTGCCAGCAGCTTACTAGCGGGGGCCTACAATGAGCAGTTCTTC. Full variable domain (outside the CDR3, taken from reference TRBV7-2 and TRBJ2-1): GAGVSQSPSNKVTEKGKDVELRCDPISGHTALYWYRQSLGQGLEFLIYFQGNSAPDKSGLPSDRFSAERTGGSVSTLTIQRTQQEDSAVYLCASSLLAGAYNEQFFGPGTRLTVL.

The CDR3 bases are TGTGCCAGTAGTATTCGACTAGACGGCGAGCAGTACTTC. Its protein product is CASSIRLDGEQYF. This chain links TRBV19 with TRBJ2-7; tentatively, D is TRBD2 (6 bases). Looked up from germline, CDR1 is LNHDA and CDR2 is SQIVND (reference sequence). Trimming left V 3 bases short and J 6 bases short, with 12 bases between. This CDR3 has 13 amino acids.